Listed below are T cell receptor beta chains from one sample, sequenced in a study of shared clonotypes between healthy human individuals. Sequencing was performed with immunoSEQ multiplex PCR; in TCRdb, only in-frame clones are kept and a portion is missing. The profile shows some 1,400,000 clones, over 95% of them singletons. The sample comprised naive CD4+ T cells sorted from blood. These receptor sequences come from a man aged 30-40 years in good health. Each CDR3 is given with its conserved first and last residue. The D gene is left open where the match is weak. Rows may omit the clone size; those that give it use once, few, many or a size class.

TRBD2 TRBJ2-1 TRBV11-2 - CASSPARGRSYNEQFF TGTGCCAGCAGCCCCGCGCGCGGGAGGTCCTACAATGAGCAGTTCTTC
- TRBJ2-7 TRBV6-1 once CASSESGTRSSYEQYF TGTGCCAGCAGTGAATCGGGGACCCGAAGCTCCTACGAGCAGTACTTC
TRBD2 TRBJ2-5 TRBV2 - CASSEMLGGETQYF TGTGCCAGCAGTGAAATGCTGGGGGGGGAGACCCAGTACTTC
TRBD2 TRBJ2-3 TRBV29-1 once CSVAGTSGSTDTQYF TGCAGCGTCGCCGGGACTAGCGGGAGCACAGATACGCAGTATTTT
- TRBJ1-2 TRBV6-5 - CASSYARGNYGYTF TGTGCCAGCAGTTACGCTAGGGGTAACTATGGCTACACCTTC
TRBD1 TRBJ1-2 TRBV2 - CASSEGQGYGYTF TGTGCCAGCAGTGAGGGACAGGGATACGGCTACACCTTC
- TRBJ2-7 TRBV7-9 - CASSLTPGLSSYEQYF TGTGCCAGCAGCTTAACGCCGGGACTTTCTTCCTACGAGCAGTACTTC
- TRBJ2-1 TRBV7-6 - CASSLDIFGYNEQFF TGTGCCAGCAGCTTAGACATCTTTGGGTACAATGAGCAGTTCTTC
- TRBJ1-5 TRBV28 once CASSLPGLSNQPQHF TGTGCCAGCAGTTTGCCGGGACTCAGCAATCAGCCCCAGCATTTT
- TRBJ2-1 TRBV11-2 - CASSPSPPRRARDEQFF TGTGCCAGCAGCCCTTCTCCACCCCGCAGGGCCCGGGATGAGCAGTTCTTC
- TRBJ2-5 TRBV30 - CAWSVPWGQGQETQYF TGTGCCTGGAGTGTACCGTGGGGGCAAGGGCAAGAGACCCAGTACTTC
- TRBJ2-5 TRBV7-2 - CASSLDPAGETQYF TGTGCCAGCAGCTTAGATCCAGCGGGAGAGACCCAGTACTTC
- TRBJ2-7 TRBV5-1 - CASSFWTEDYEQYF TGCGCCAGCAGCTTCTGGACAGAGGACTACGAGCAGTACTTC
TRBD2 TRBJ2-3 TRBV18 - CASSPMTSGRNFGTDTQYF TGTGCCAGCTCACCGATGACTAGCGGGAGGAATTTTGGCACAGATACGCAGTATTTT
TRBD1 TRBJ2-3 TRBV28 - CASSLILGGADTQYF TGTGCCAGCAGTTTAATCTTAGGGGGCGCAGATACGCAGTATTTT
- TRBJ1-5 TRBV7-9 - CASSLPGLAQHF TGTGCCAGCAGCTTACCAGGGTTGGCCCAGCATTTT
- TRBJ2-1 TRBV5-1 once CASSLGVGNEQFF TGCGCCAGCAGCTTGGGGGTAGGCAATGAGCAGTTCTTC
- TRBJ2-1 TRBV7-2 once CASSSIRSSQNLYNEQFF TGTGCCAGCAGCTCCATAAGGAGCTCCCAGAACCTCTACAATGAGCAGTTCTTC
- TRBJ2-7 TRBV10-3 once CAIRGGPGGYEQYF TGTGCCATCAGAGGAGGACCCGGAGGCTACGAGCAGTACTTC
- TRBJ1-2 TRBV2 - CASSRQVVVYGYTF TGTGCCAGCAGTCGACAGGTAGTGGTCTATGGCTACACCTTC
- TRBJ1-1 TRBV28 once CAGGDMPNTEAFF TGTGCCGGGGGCGACATGCCAAACACTGAAGCTTTCTTT
TRBD2 TRBJ2-2 TRBV5-4 - CASSSGREGAGELFF TGTGCCAGCAGCTCCGGGCGGGAGGGGGCCGGGGAGCTGTTTTTT
- TRBJ2-7 TRBV5-4 once CASSFGRGVYEQYF TGTGCCAGCAGCTTTGGCAGGGGCGTCTACGAGCAGTACTTC
- TRBJ1-2 TRBV20-1 - CSGWDWGYTF TGCAGTGGGTGGGACTGGGGATACACCTTC
- TRBJ2-7 TRBV29-1 - CSVGTVTYEQYF TGCAGCGTGGGGACCGTGACCTACGAGCAGTACTTC
TRBD1 TRBJ2-1 TRBV4-1 - CASSSWTGRYYNEQFF TGCGCCAGCAGCTCATGGACAGGGCGTTATTACAATGAGCAGTTCTTC
- TRBJ2-7 TRBV4-2 - CASSPDLGEQYF TGTGCCAGCAGCCCAGATTTGGGCGAGCAGTACTTC
TRBD1 TRBJ2-5 TRBV28 - CASSLEDRVIETQYF TGTGCCAGCAGTTTAGAGGACAGGGTTATAGAGACCCAGTACTTC
TRBD1 TRBJ2-7 TRBV2 - CACSRDRSYEQYF TGTGCCTGTTCGAGGGACAGATCCTACGAGCAGTACTTC
TRBD1 TRBJ2-7 TRBV28 once CASTTRTGTYEQYF TGTGCCAGCACTACCCGGACAGGGACCTACGAGCAGTACTTC
TRBD1 TRBJ1-2 TRBV6-4 - CASSDLSGTGGGYTF TGTGCCAGCAGTGACTTGTCCGGGACAGGGGGCGGCTACACCTTC
TRBD2 TRBJ2-2 TRBV18 - CASSPGTSGTGELFF TGTGCCAGCTCACCGGGGACTAGCGGGACCGGGGAGCTGTTTTTT
- TRBJ1-5 TRBV11-2 - CASSLDPGQPQHF TGTGCCAGCAGCCTGGACCCAGGCCAGCCCCAGCATTTT
- TRBJ2-3 TRBV15 - CATSRDRLNTQYF TGTGCCACCAGCAGAGATCGACTAAATACGCAGTATTTT
TRBD2 TRBJ2-1 TRBV5-1 - CASSLATSGNEQFF TGCGCCAGCAGCTTGGCTACTAGCGGTAATGAGCAGTTCTTC
TRBD2 TRBJ2-3 TRBV5-4 - CASSGTSGRAGDTQYF TGTGCCAGCAGTGGGACTAGCGGGAGGGCGGGAGATACGCAGTATTTT
- TRBJ2-7 TRBV10-3 - CAISELRGSYEQYF TGTGCCATCAGTGAACTGAGGGGTTCCTACGAGCAGTACTTC
- TRBJ2-7 TRBV5-8 once CASSLTHSYEQYF TGTGCCAGCAGCTTGACTCACTCCTACGAGCAGTACTTC
- TRBJ2-7 TRBV10-3 - CAINSGAYEQYF TGTGCCATCAATTCAGGCGCCTACGAGCAGTACTTC
TRBD2 TRBJ2-3 TRBV5-1 - CASSRGLAGEPDTQYF TGCGCCAGCAGCCGAGGACTAGCGGGCGAACCAGATACGCAGTATTTT
- TRBJ2-6 TRBV30 once CAWSVPGAGLGANVLTF TGTGCCTGGAGTGTACCGGGTGCAGGGCTTGGGGCCAACGTCCTGACTTTC
TRBD2 TRBJ2-7 TRBV7-9 - CASSPRLAGEDEQYF TGTGCCAGCAGCCCTCGACTAGCGGGAGAGGATGAGCAGTACTTC
TRBD2 TRBJ2-1 TRBV5-1 - CASSLVAGGYNEQFF TGCGCCAGCAGCTTGGTCGCGGGAGGGTACAATGAGCAGTTCTTC
TRBD1 TRBJ2-6 TRBV30 - CAWSRDRAFSGANVLTF TGTGCCTGGAGTCGGGACAGAGCCTTCTCTGGGGCCAACGTCCTGACTTTC
- TRBJ2-3 TRBV6-1 - CASTVLTSTDTQYF TGTGCCAGCACTGTCCTAACTAGCACAGATACGCAGTATTTT